Presented here are 28 T cell receptor beta chains from one specimen sequenced in a study of T cells expressing NK-cell markers. TCRdb reprocessed the 5' RACE reads and keeps a single row for each CDR3 protein, giving no DNA. In all, the sample yields 160,000 or so distinct CDR3 sequences. The sample consisted of blood T cells: a sorted CD56 or NKG2C T cell subset, CD4+ or CD8+ T cells, or bulk PBMC T cells (not recorded which). The source of these receptors is a woman aged 18 to 75 in good health.

V usage is TRBV18 and J usage is TRBJ2-1; the D call of TRBD1 rests on TCRdb alone, since no DNA is present to check it. Per germline, CDR1 KGHSH and CDR2 LQKENI. This CDR3 has 17 amino acids. The CDR3 sequence is CASSPYNRDRGVNEQFF.

The chain employs TRBV7-3 and TRBJ2-7; with no DNA, the TCRdb D assignment of TRBD2 cannot be verified. Germline V CDR1 and CDR2: SGHTA, FQGTGA. CDR3 length: 14 amino acids. The CDR3: CASSLTLASYEQYF.

This chain connects TRBV11-2 to TRBJ1-2. This CDR3 contains 14 residues. Germline-derived CDR1 and CDR2 are SGHAT and FQNNGV. CDR3 sequence: CASSFRDIGGGYTF.

V is TRBV28 and J is TRBJ2-7; the TCRdb call, TRBD2, lacks DNA for checking. In germline, CDR1 is MDHEN, CDR2 SYDVKM. This CDR3 has 17 residues. The CDR3 sequence: CASSFHLAVLSSYEQYF. Together with reference TRBV28 and TRBJ2-7, the CDR3 gives the full variable domain: DVKVTQSSRYLVKRTGEKVFLECVQDMDHENMFWYRQDPGLGLRLIYFSYDVKMKEKGDIPEGYSVSREKKERFSLILESASTNQTSMYLCASSFHLAVLSSYEQYFGPGTRLTVT.

V and J are TRBV15 and TRBJ1-1; checking the TCRdb D call of TRBD1 is not possible without DNA. This CDR3 spans 13 amino acids. Germline V gene lookup returns CDR1 LNHNV and CDR2 YYDKDF (reference sequence). The CDR3 sequence: CATSRLRGTEAFF.

The rearrangement links TRBV5-1 to TRBJ1-6; with no DNA, the TCRdb D assignment of TRBD1 cannot be verified. This CDR3 is built from 16 residues. Germline CDR1 reads SGHRS; CDR2 reads YFSETQ. Here the CDR3 reads CASSPGTGPSGSPLHF.

The gene calls are TRBV12-3 or TRBV12-4 and TRBJ2-5; TCRdb outputs TRBD2, but without DNA this stays unchecked. The CDR3 is 13 residues long. CDR3: CASSRGLVVTQYF.

The chain uses TRBV9 and TRBJ1-1. This CDR3 has 15 residues. CDR1 is SGDLS, CDR2 YYNGEE, per germline. The CDR3 protein is CASSVDLEVNTEAFF.

This chain uses TRBV5-1 with TRBJ2-2. Germline V gene sequence: CDR1 SGHRS, CDR2 YFSETQ. The CDR3 consists of 14 residues. The CDR3 sequence: CASSLGPITGELFF.

The rearrangement uses TRBV18 and TRBJ1-5. There are 13 residues in the CDR3. Germline CDR1 is KGHSH and CDR2 is LQKENI. The CDR3 spells CASSLQRNQPQHF.

The chain uses TRBV9 and TRBJ2-2. CDR1 and CDR2 (germline): SGDLS, YYNGEE. The CDR3 is made up of 15 amino acids. CDR3 residues: CASSVGPANTGELFF.

V gene TRBV5-1 combines with J gene TRBJ1-6; no DNA is available, so the TRBD1 call from TCRdb remains unchecked. The germline gives CDR1 SGHRS, CDR2 YFSETQ. The CDR3 runs to 15 residues. This CDR3 is CASSPMTGDNSPLHF. Combining the CDR3 with reference TRBV5-1 and TRBJ1-6 gives the whole variable domain KAGVTQTPRYLIKTRGQQVTLSCSPISGHRSVSWYQQTPGQGLQFLFEYFSETQRNKGNFPGRFSGRQFSNSRSEMNVSTLELGDSALYLCASSPMTGDNSPLHFGNGTRLTVT.

J is TRBJ2-5 and V is TRBV7-2. The CDR3 is made up of 14 amino acids. Germline V CDR1 and CDR2: SGHTA, FQGNSA. CDR3: CASSLITDQETQYF.

This CDR3 is CASSPIPDMNTEAFF. The chain joins TRBV5-1 to TRBJ1-1; as DNA is missing, the TRBD1 call by TCRdb cannot be tested. Germline V CDR1 and CDR2: SGHRS, YFSETQ. The CDR3 totals 15 residues.

The chain has TRBV12-3 or TRBV12-4 and TRBJ2-1; there is no DNA to check the TCRdb D call of TRBD2. The length of the CDR3 is 16 residues. This CDR3 is CASSRGLAGAYNEQFF.

The J gene is TRBJ2-1, the V gene TRBV19. Germline V gives CDR1 LNHDA, CDR2 SQIVND (reference sequence). CDR3 length: 14 amino acids. The chain's CDR3 is CASSLRMAYNEQFF.

The chain links TRBV15 to TRBJ1-1; TCRdb designates TRBD1, a call that cannot be tested without DNA. The CDR3 contains 15 residues. Germline lookup yields CDR1 LNHNV and CDR2 YYDKDF (reference sequence). The CDR3 reads CATSRERTVNTEAFF.

The chain is built from TRBV20-1 and TRBJ2-1. This CDR3 spans 14 amino acids. Germline assignment: CDR1 DFQATT and CDR2 SNEGSKA (reference sequence). CDR3: CSARQRVAGNEQFF.

The chain links TRBV18 to TRBJ2-5. CDR1 and CDR2 (germline): KGHSH, LQKENI. The CDR3 extends over 13 amino acids. The CDR3 spells CASSPGIQETQYF.

This chain joins TRBV4-1 and TRBJ1-4. The germline CDR1 and CDR2 sequences are MGHRA and YSYEKL. The CDR3 is made up of 13 amino acids. The CDR3 protein is CASSRVQSEKLFF.

V is TRBV27 and J is TRBJ2-7; lacking DNA, the TRBD2 call made by TCRdb goes unchecked. The CDR3 consists of 13 residues. From germline, CDR1 is MNHEY and CDR2 SMNVEV (reference sequence). The CDR3: CARGGRISYEQYF.

This chain joins TRBV4-2 and TRBJ2-1; TCRdb picks TRBD2, but there is no DNA to check that call. The CDR3 consists of 17 residues. Looked up from germline, CDR1 is LGHNA and CDR2 is YNFKEQ. The CDR3 loop is CASSQALGLALGNEQFF.

This chain joins TRBV12-3 or TRBV12-4 and TRBJ1-2. There are 13 residues in the CDR3. CDR3: CASSLWRGSGYTF.

This chain uses TRBV5-1 with TRBJ1-2. The CDR3 runs 15 residues. Germline V lookup: CDR1 SGHRS, CDR2 YFSETQ. CDR3 region: CASSLAATGNYGYTF. Together with reference TRBV5-1 and TRBJ1-2, the CDR3 gives the full variable domain: KAGVTQTPRYLIKTRGQQVTLSCSPISGHRSVSWYQQTPGQGLQFLFEYFSETQRNKGNFPGRFSGRQFSNSRSEMNVSTLELGDSALYLCASSLAATGNYGYTFGSGTRLTVV.

The rearrangement uses TRBV2 and TRBJ2-3; TCRdb outputs TRBD1, but without DNA this stays unchecked. The CDR3 extends over 15 amino acids. Germline V CDR1 and CDR2: SNHLY, FYNNEI. CDR3 sequence: CASSERGTVIPLQYF.

The chain recombines TRBV4-2 with TRBJ2-1; the TCRdb D gene call, TRBD2, has no DNA to confirm it. The CDR3 extends over 16 amino acids. Germline values: CDR1 LGHNA, CDR2 YNFKEQ. The CDR3 sequence: CASSQEGSGGYNEQFF.

The J gene is TRBJ2-1, the V gene TRBV24-1; absent DNA, TCRdb's TRBD2 call cannot be checked. The CDR3 is 19 residues long. Germline lookup yields CDR1 KGHDR and CDR2 SFDVKD. This CDR3 is CATSDQGTSGRRRDNEQFF.

The genes are TRBV29-1 and TRBJ2-5; as DNA is missing, the TRBD1 call by TCRdb cannot be tested. From germline, CDR1 is SQVTM and CDR2 ANQGSEA. The CDR3 is 14 residues long. The CDR3: CSVVRTRGRETQYF.